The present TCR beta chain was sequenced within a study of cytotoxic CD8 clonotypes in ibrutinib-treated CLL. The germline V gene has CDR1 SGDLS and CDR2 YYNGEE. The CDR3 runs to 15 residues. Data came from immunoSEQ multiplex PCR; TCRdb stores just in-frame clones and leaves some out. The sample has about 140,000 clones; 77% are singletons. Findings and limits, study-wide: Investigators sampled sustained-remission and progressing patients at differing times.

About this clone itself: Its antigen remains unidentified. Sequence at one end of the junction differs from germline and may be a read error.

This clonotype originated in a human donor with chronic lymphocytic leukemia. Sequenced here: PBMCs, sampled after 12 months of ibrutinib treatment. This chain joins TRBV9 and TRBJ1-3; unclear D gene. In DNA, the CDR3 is TGTGCCAGCAGCGTAGGCGGTCGCTCTGGAAACACCACATATTTT. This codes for CASSVGGRSGNTTYF.